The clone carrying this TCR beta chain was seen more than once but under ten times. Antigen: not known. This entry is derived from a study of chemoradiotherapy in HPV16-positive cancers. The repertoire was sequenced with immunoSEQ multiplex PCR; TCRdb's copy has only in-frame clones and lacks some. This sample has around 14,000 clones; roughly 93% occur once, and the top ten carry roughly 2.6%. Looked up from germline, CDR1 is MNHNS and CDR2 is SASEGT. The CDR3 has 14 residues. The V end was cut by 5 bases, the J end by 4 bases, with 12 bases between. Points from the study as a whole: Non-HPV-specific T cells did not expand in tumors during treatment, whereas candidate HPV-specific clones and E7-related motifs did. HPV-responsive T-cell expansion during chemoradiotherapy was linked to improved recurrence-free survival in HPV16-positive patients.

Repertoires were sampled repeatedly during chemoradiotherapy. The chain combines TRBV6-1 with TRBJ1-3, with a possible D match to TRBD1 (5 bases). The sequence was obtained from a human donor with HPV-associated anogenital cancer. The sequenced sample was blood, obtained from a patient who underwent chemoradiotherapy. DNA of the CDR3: TGTGCCAGCAGTCTCAAGGGGTCCGGAAACACCATATATTTT. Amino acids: CASSLKGSGNTIYF.